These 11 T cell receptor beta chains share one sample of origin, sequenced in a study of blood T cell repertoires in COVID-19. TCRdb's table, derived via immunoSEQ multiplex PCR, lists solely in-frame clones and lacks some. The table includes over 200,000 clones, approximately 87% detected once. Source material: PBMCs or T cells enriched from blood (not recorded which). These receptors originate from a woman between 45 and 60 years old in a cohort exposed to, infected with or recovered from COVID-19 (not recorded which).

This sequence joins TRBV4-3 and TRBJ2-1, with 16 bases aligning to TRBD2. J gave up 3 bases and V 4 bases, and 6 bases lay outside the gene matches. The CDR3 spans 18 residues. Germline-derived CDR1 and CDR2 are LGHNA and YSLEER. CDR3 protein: CASSPGTSGGANYNEQFF. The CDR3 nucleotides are TGCGCCAGCAGCCCCGGGACTAGCGGGGGGGCTAACTACAATGAGCAGTTCTTC.

CDR3 bases: TGTGCCAGCAGCGACAGCTCTGGAAACACCATATATTTT. Amino acid sequence: CASSDSSGNTIYF. The chain links TRBV9 to TRBJ1-3; D gene unclear. CDR3 length: 13 amino acids. V lost 3 bases to trimming and J lost 0 bases, with 4 bases between them. Per the germline V gene, CDR1 is SGDLS and CDR2 is YYNGEE.

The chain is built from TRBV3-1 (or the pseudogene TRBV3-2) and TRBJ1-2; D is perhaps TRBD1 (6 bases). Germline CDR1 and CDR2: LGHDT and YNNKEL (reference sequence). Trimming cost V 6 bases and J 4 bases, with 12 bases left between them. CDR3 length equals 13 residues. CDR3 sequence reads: CASRSGQSYGYTF. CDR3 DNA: TGTGCCAGCAGGTCTGGACAGTCCTATGGCTACACCTTC.

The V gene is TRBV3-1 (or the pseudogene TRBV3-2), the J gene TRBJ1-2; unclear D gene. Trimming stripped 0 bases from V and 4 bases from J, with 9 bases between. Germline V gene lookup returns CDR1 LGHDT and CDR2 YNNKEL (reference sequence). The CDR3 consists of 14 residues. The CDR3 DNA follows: TGTGCCAGCAGCCAAGATACAGTCGGCTATGGCTACACCTTC. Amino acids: CASSQDTVGYGYTF.

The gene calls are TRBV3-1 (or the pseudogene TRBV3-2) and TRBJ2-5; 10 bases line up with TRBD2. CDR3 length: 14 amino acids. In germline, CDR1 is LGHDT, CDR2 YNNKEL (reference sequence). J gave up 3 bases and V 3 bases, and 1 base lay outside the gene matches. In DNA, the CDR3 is TGTGCCAGCAGCCACACTAGCGGGGAAGAGACCCAGTACTTC. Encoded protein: CASSHTSGEETQYF.

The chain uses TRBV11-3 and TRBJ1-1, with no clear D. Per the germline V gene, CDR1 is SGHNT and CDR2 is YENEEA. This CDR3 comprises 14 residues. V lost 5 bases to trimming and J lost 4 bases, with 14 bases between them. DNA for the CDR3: TGTGCCAGCAGCCCGACACCGGATGGCACTGAAGCTTTCTTT. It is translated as CASSPTPDGTEAFF.

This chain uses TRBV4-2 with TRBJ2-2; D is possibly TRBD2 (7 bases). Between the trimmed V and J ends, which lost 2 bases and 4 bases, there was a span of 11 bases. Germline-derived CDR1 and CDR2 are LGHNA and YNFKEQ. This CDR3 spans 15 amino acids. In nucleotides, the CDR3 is TGTGCCAGCAGCCAAAGGGGGGGCCTCACCGGGGAGCTGTTTTTT. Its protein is CASSQRGGLTGELFF.

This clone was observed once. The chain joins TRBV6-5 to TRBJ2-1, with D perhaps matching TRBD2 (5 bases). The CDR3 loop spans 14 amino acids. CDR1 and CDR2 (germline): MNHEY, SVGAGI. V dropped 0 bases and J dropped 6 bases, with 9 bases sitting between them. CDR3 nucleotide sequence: TGTGCCAGCAGTTACTCGACGGAGGCCAATGAGCAGTTCTTC. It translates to CASSYSTEANEQFF.

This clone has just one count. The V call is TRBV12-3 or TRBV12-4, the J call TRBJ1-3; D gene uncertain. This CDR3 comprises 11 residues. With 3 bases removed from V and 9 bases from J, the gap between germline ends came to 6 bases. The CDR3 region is CASSFEGTIYF. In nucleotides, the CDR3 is TGTGCCAGCAGTTTCGAGGGCACCATATATTTT.

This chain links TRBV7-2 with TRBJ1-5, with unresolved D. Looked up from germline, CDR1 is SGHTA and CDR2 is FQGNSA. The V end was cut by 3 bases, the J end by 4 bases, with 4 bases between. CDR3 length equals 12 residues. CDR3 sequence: CASSFANQPQHF. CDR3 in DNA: TGTGCCAGCAGCTTTGCGAATCAGCCCCAGCATTTT.

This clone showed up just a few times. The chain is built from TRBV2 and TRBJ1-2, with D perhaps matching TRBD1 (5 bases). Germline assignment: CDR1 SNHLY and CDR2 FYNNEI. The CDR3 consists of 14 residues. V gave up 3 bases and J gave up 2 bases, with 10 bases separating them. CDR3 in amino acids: CASSDGGRNYGYTF. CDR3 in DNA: TGTGCCAGCAGTGATGGGGGGAGAAACTATGGCTACACCTTC.